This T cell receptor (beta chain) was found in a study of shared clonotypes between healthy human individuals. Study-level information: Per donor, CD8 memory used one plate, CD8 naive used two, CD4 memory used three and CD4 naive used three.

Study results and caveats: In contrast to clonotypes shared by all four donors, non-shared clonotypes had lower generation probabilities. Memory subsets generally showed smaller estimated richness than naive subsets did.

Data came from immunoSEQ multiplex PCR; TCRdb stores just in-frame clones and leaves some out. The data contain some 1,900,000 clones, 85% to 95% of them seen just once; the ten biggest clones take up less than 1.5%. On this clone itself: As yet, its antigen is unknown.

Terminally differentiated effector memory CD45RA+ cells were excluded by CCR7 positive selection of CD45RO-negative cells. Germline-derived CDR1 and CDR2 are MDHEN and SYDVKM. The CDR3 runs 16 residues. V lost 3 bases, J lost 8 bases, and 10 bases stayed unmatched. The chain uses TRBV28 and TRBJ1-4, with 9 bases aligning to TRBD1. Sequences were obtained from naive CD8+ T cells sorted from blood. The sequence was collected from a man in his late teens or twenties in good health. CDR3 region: CASSLGTGGAGEKLFF. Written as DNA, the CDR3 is TGTGCCAGCAGTTTGGGTACAGGGGGCGCCGGGGAAAAACTGTTTTTT. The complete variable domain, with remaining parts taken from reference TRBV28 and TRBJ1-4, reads DVKVTQSSRYLVKRTGEKVFLECVQDMDHENMFWYRQDPGLGLRLIYFSYDVKMKEKGDIPEGYSVSREKKERFSLILESASTNQTSMYLCASSLGTGGAGEKLFFGSGTQLSVL.